This T cell receptor beta chain was observed in a study of regulatory T cells in long-lasting Graves disease. The sample's time point: persistent/refractory GD, antithyroid drugs over 5 years with positive TRAb. Isolated PBMC RNA provided the starting material for the TCR library. Patients were enrolled at an endocrinology department in Xi'an, China. In regard to this clonotype: As yet, its antigen is unknown.

Study observations and caveats: Small numbers of samples may have cut accuracy. Sharing of public clonotypes was greater in persistent patients (2,741) than in new patients (around 880).

iRepertoire HTBI primers and Arm-PCR of CDR3 regions built TCR beta libraries. TCRdb re-analysed the multiplex PCR reads in MiXCR, keeping a single row per CDR3 protein. The sample yields 420,000 or so distinct CDR3 sequences, 23% seen once. V gave up 5 bases and J gave up 4 bases, with 14 bases separating them. Germline assignment: CDR1 LGHDT and CDR2 YNNKEL (reference sequence). The length of the CDR3 is 15 residues. This sequence originates from a female donor with Graves disease. The specimen was peripheral blood mononuclear cells (PBMCs), collected when the disease was refractory, from a patient treated with antithyroid drugs. The V and J genes are TRBV3-1 and TRBJ1-4; D ambiguous. The CDR3 region is CASSEPRGNNEKLFF. Written as DNA, the CDR3 is TGTGCCAGCAGCGAACCACGGGGAAATAATGAAAAACTGTTTTTT.